These 22 T cell receptor beta chains were sequenced from one sample in a study of control samples from healthy donors and cancer patients. Some clones are missing from TCRdb's copy, which holds only in-frame ones; the method was immunoSEQ multiplex PCR. Here the sample spans roughly 38,000 clones, approximately 87% being singletons. Specimen: blood. These receptors were collected from a man between 60 and 70 years old in good health.

This rearrangement joins TRBV5-5 to TRBJ2-3, with 7 bases matching TRBD1. The germline V gene encodes CDR1 SGHKS and CDR2 YYEKEE (reference sequence). The CDR3 loop spans 15 amino acids. Trimming at V came to 1 base and at J to 1 base, leaving 3 bases not matched to a gene. CDR3 coding DNA: TGTGCCAGCAGCTTGACAGGGGACCGCACAGATACGCAGTATTTT. It translates to CASSLTGDRTDTQYF.

This clone turned up a few times. The chain recombines TRBV6-6 with TRBJ1-5; 8 bases match TRBD1. CDR1 is MNHNY, CDR2 SVGAGI, per germline (reference sequence). The CDR3 sequence is 15 residues long. J gave up 7 bases and V 5 bases, and 10 bases lay outside the gene matches. The CDR3 region is CASSGKDRGKQPQHF. The DNA for the CDR3 is TGTGCCAGCAGTGGTAAAGACAGGGGAAAACAGCCCCAGCATTTT.

The rearrangement links TRBV19 to TRBJ1-5; 9 nucleotides align to TRBD1. J lost 0 bases, V lost 6 bases, and 3 bases had no gene match. The CDR3 length is 15 residues. Germline V gene sequence: CDR1 LNHDA, CDR2 SQIVND (reference sequence). CDR3 coding DNA: TGTGCCAGTAGCGGACAGGGGTATAGCAATCAGCCCCAGCATTTT. Residues: CASSGQGYSNQPQHF.

The chain links TRBV4-2 to TRBJ1-2; D gene unclear. Looked up from germline, CDR1 is LGHNA and CDR2 is YNFKEQ. The CDR3 is 14 amino acids. Trimming removed 0 bases at V and 7 bases at J, with 12 bases between. CDR3 sequence (DNA): TGTGCCAGCAGCCAAGATTCGAGAGCTACTGGCTACACCTTC. This translates into CASSQDSRATGYTF.

This rearrangement joins TRBV7-2 to TRBJ2-7, with 11 bases lining up with TRBD2. CDR1 is SGHTA, CDR2 FQGNSA, per germline. The junction had 4 bases not matched to a gene; V was cut back by 5 bases and J by 4 bases. This CDR3 comprises 14 residues. CDR3 nucleotides: TGTGCCAGCAGCGCCAGACTAGCGGGATACGAGCAGTACTTC. This sequence encodes CASSARLAGYEQYF.

This chain's CDR3 is CASSPGQKVHQPQHF. For the CDR3, the DNA is TGTGCCAGCTCACCAGGACAGAAGGTCCATCAGCCCCAGCATTTT. The rearrangement uses TRBV18 and TRBJ1-5, with D possibly TRBD1 on 6 matching bases. The CDR3 is 15 residues long. Germline loops: CDR1 KGHSH, CDR2 LQKENI. Trimming cost V 2 bases and J 5 bases, with 13 bases left between them.

J is TRBJ1-1 and V is TRBV28; tentative D call: TRBD1 (5 bases). This CDR3 contains 15 residues. CDR1 and CDR2 from the germline V gene are MDHEN and SYDVKM. The V end was cut by 3 bases, the J end by 3 bases, with 14 bases between. CDR3 sequence: CASSFPAGRDTEAFF. For the CDR3, the DNA is TGTGCCAGCAGTTTTCCGGCAGGGAGGGACACTGAAGCTTTCTTT.

This clone was seen more than once but under ten times. The V call is TRBV10-2, the J call TRBJ2-7; possible D gene TRBD1, 6 bases. The V gene lost 6 bases and the J gene lost 5 bases, with 17 bases spanning the gap. There are 14 residues in the CDR3. Germline values: CDR1 WSHSY, CDR2 SAAADI. CDR3 residues: CASSDTGTLHEQYF. CDR3 sequence (DNA): TGCGCCAGCAGCGATACAGGGACCCTCCACGAGCAGTACTTC.

This chain links TRBV11-2 with TRBJ2-3, with 9 bases that match TRBD1. Per germline, CDR1 SGHAT and CDR2 FQNNGV. The CDR3 extends over 14 amino acids. Trimming removed 2 bases from V and 5 bases from J; junction bases left unmatched: 2. The CDR3 nucleotides read TGTGCCAGCAGCTTAACAGGGGGCGTAGATACGCAGTATTTT. Translation gives CASSLTGGVDTQYF.

This chain links TRBV7-9 with TRBJ1-4, with 7 bases fitting TRBD1. V gave up 4 bases and J gave up 4 bases; unmatched junction bases: 3. CDR3 length equals 14 residues. Looked up from germline, CDR1 is SEHNR and CDR2 is FQNEAQ (reference sequence). This CDR3 reads CASSWDSLNEKLFF. In DNA, the CDR3 is TGTGCCAGCAGCTGGGACAGCCTTAATGAAAAACTGTTTTTT.

This rearrangement joins TRBV5-1 to TRBJ2-7, with 9 bases fitting TRBD1. V shed 3 bases and J 4 bases; nucleotides not matched to a gene: 5. Germline CDR1 is SGHRS and CDR2 is YFSETQ. The CDR3 runs 14 residues. The CDR3 DNA follows: TGCGCCAGCAGCTCCGGAGGGACAGGGTACGAGCAGTACTTC. It codes for CASSSGGTGYEQYF.

The chain combines TRBV11-2 with TRBJ2-7, with TRBD2 matching over 7 bases. Trimming took 5 bases from V and 5 from J; bases not matched to a gene: 15. The CDR3 loop spans 16 amino acids. Looked up from germline, CDR1 is SGHAT and CDR2 is FQNNGV. The CDR3 nucleotides read TGTGCCAGCAGCCCAAGCACCCGGACTAGGGCCCACGAGCAGTACTTC. It translates to CASSPSTRTRAHEQYF.

V and J are TRBV30 and TRBJ1-1, with TRBD1 matching 10 bases. Germline loops: CDR1 GTSNPN, CDR2 SVGIG (reference sequence). This CDR3 comprises 15 residues. V was pared by 3 bases and J by 4 bases, with 8 bases of the junction left unmatched. CDR3 protein: CAWRTGGDSSTEAFF. CDR3 nucleotides: TGTGCCTGGAGGACAGGGGGCGATTCGAGCACTGAAGCTTTCTTT.

The chain employs TRBV28 and TRBJ2-5; D remains ambiguous. The CDR3 contains 11 residues. Trimming shortened V by 4 bases and J by 4 bases, and 4 bases separated the two germline ends. CDR1 and CDR2 (germline): MDHEN, SYDVKM. The CDR3 region is CASSWGETQYF. The CDR3 DNA reads as TGTGCCAGCAGTTGGGGAGAGACCCAGTACTTC.

This rearrangement joins TRBV5-1 to TRBJ1-4, with D tentatively TRBD1 (5 bases). CDR3 length: 14 amino acids. Between the trimmed V and J ends, which lost 3 bases and 4 bases, there was a span of 10 bases. Germline V gene lookup returns CDR1 SGHRS and CDR2 YFSETQ. This chain's CDR3 is CASSSGRGNEKLFF. DNA of the CDR3: TGCGCCAGCAGCTCAGGAAGGGGTAATGAAAAACTGTTTTTT.

This clone came up a few times. The chain carries TRBV5-1 and TRBJ1-3, with D perhaps matching TRBD1 (5 bases). CDR3 length: 14 amino acids. Germline V CDR1 and CDR2: SGHRS, YFSETQ. Deletions cut 2 bases from V and 0 bases from J, with 6 bases between. This CDR3 reads CASSLDSSGNTIYF. In nucleotides, the CDR3 is TGCGCCAGCAGCTTAGACAGCTCTGGAAACACCATATATTTT.

This rearrangement joins TRBV7-2 to TRBJ1-5, with TRBD1 as a possible D gene (6 bases). The V end lost 3 bases, the J end lost 4 bases, and 13 bases lay between the germline ends. The CDR3 spans 15 residues. The V gene's germline CDR1 is SGHTA and CDR2 FQGNSA. The CDR3 DNA reads TGTGCCAGCAGCTTCACGGCAGGGGATAATCAGCCCCAGCATTTT. Translation: CASSFTAGDNQPQHF.

V is TRBV7-9 and J is TRBJ1-4; tentatively, D is TRBD1 (5 bases). CDR1 and CDR2 (germline): SEHNR, FQNEAQ (reference sequence). V dropped 6 bases and J dropped 7 bases, with 18 bases sitting between them. The CDR3 has 15 amino acids. CDR3 bases: TGTGCCAGCAGTTACCCGACGGAGGGGACTGAAAAACTGTTTTTT. Translating gives CASSYPTEGTEKLFF.

This clone was seen just once. The J gene is TRBJ1-1, the V gene TRBV3-1 (or the pseudogene TRBV3-2), with no clear D. Trimming cost V 2 bases and J 4 bases, with 5 bases left between them. The CDR3 consists of 12 residues. Germline values: CDR1 LGHDT, CDR2 YNNKEL (reference sequence). In DNA, the CDR3 is TGTGCCAGCAGCCAATCTGCCACTGAAGCTTTCTTT. As protein: CASSQSATEAFF.

V and J are TRBV6-5 and TRBJ1-2, with unresolved D. The CDR3 is 15 amino acids. In germline, CDR1 is MNHEY, CDR2 SVGAGI. Trimming stripped 2 bases from V and 0 bases from J, with 10 bases between. CDR3 amino acids: CASSYRRVANYGYTF. DNA for the CDR3: TGTGCCAGCAGTTACCGTAGGGTAGCTAACTATGGCTACACCTTC.

This clone was seen once. V gene TRBV20-1 combines with J gene TRBJ2-5; D unclear. The V gene lost 6 bases and the J gene lost 7 bases, with 12 bases spanning the gap. CDR1 and CDR2 from the germline V gene are DFQATT and SNEGSKA (reference sequence). The CDR3 has 11 amino acids. The CDR3 region has the DNA TGCAGTGCGATCCGTAAGGCGACCCAGTACTTC. This sequence encodes CSAIRKATQYF.

The rearrangement joins TRBV5-1 to TRBJ1-1; no firm D call. Germline lookup yields CDR1 SGHRS and CDR2 YFSETQ. The CDR3 length is 16 residues. Trimming removed 0 bases from V and 1 base from J, with 13 bases in between. In DNA form, the CDR3 reads TGCGCCAGCAGCTTGGTTGGCGGCACTTCGAACACTGAAGCTTTCTTT. It specifies CASSLVGGTSNTEAFF.